This T cell receptor (beta chain) was captured by sequencing in a study of cytomegalovirus exposure and HLA in healthy donors. Remarks on this clone: Its specificity is unknown.

General observations from the study: A later analysis reportedly found fewer N-insertions in an Asian-associated ancestry cluster than the approximately 700-donor mean. Across donors, most TCRs were seen rarely, yet some public ones were widespread. It emerged from a later analysis that several of the most significant clusters appeared to be linked to common viral pathogens.

The PCR contained 60 Vbeta and 13 Jbeta primers. The method was immunoSEQ multiplex PCR; TCRdb's version includes in-frame clones alone and lacks a portion of them. The sample data list 190,000 or so clones. V was clipped by 4 bases and J by 5 bases, with 13 bases between them. Germline-derived CDR1 and CDR2 are SGHRS and YFSETQ. The CDR3 runs 13 residues. The receptor was isolated from a boy aged 5-17 years in good health and CMV-seronegative. The specimen sequenced was PBMCs. This chain uses TRBV5-1 with TRBJ2-7, with a weak D call TRBD2 (6 bases). CDR3 bases: TGCGCCAGCAGCGCGGGACTTAGGAACGAGCAGTACTTC. This gives the protein CASSAGLRNEQYF.